This T cell receptor beta chain was retrieved from a study of blood T cell repertoires in COVID-19. Study-wide background: PBMCs, B-cell-depleted T cells, or T cells were the source of the cDNA or gDNA that made up the material.

TCRdb's copy holds only in-frame clones and misses some; the assay was immunoSEQ multiplex PCR. The data contain 240,000 or so clones, around 89% of them singletons. Participants' reported clinical history set cohort assignment. Resolution of symptoms, clearance, or two negative PCRs was present in recovered Cohort 3 donors. Germline V gives CDR1 DFQATT, CDR2 SNEGSKA (reference sequence). The CDR3 length is 15 residues. Trimming cost V 3 bases and J 0 bases, with 15 bases left between them. This chain links TRBV20-1 with TRBJ2-7, with D perhaps TRBD2 (6 bases). This clonotype was obtained from a man in his forties who had recovered from COVID-19. The sample consisted of PBMCs or T cells enriched from blood (not recorded which). The CDR3 DNA is TGCAGTGCTAGTCGCGCGGGGATTTCCTCCTACGAGCAGTACTTC. The encoded protein is CSASRAGISSYEQYF.